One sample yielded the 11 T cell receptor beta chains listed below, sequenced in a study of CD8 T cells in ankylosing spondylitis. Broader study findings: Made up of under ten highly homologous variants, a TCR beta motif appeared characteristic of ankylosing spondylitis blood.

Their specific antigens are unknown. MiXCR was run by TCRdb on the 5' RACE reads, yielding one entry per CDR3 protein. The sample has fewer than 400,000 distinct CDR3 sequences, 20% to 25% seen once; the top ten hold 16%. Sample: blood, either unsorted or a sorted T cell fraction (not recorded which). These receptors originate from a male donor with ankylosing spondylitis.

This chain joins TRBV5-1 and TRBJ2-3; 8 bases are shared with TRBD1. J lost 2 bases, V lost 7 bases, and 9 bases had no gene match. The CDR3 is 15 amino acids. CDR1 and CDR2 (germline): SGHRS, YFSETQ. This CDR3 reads CASGSGTGHTDTQYF. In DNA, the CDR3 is TGCGCCAGCGGATCCGGGACAGGACACACAGATACGCAGTATTTT.

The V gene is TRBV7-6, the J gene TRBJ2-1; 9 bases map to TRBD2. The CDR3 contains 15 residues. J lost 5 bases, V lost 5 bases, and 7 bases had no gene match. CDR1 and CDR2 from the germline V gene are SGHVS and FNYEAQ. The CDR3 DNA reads TGTGCCAGCAGCCTACAGCCTAGCGGGAACAATGAGCAGTTCTTC. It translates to CASSLQPSGNNEQFF.

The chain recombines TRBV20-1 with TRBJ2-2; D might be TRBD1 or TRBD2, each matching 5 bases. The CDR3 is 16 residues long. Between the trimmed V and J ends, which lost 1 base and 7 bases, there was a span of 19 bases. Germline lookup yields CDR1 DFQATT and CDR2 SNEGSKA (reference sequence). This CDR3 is CSARVGSRGVVGELFF. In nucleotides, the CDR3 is TGCAGTGCTAGAGTTGGCTCGAGGGGAGTGGTCGGGGAGCTGTTTTTT.

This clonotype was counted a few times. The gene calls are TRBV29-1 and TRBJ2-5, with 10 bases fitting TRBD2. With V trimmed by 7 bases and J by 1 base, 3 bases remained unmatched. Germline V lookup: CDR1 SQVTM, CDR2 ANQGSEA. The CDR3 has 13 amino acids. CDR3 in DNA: TGCAGCGCAGAGCGGGGGGGCCAAGAGACCCAGTACTTC. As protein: CSAERGGQETQYF.

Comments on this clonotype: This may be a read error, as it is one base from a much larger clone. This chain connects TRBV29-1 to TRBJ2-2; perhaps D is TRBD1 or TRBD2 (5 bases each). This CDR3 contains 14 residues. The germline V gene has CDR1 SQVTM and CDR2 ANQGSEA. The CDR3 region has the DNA TGCAGCATTGATGGGGGAAAGAACACCGGGGAGCTGTTTTTT. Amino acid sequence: CSIDGGKNTGELFF.

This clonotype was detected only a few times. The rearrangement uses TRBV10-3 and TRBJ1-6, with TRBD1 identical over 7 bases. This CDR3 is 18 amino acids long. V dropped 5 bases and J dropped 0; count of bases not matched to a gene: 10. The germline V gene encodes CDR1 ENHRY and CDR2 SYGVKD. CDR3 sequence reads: CAISKGQSESSYNSPLHF. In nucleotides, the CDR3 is TGTGCCATCAGTAAGGGACAGTCCGAAAGCTCCTATAATTCACCCCTCCACTTT.

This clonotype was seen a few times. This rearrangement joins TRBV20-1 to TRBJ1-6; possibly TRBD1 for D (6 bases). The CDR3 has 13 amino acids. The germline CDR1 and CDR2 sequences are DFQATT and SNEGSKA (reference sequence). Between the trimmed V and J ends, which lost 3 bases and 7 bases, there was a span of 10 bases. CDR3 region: CSARDSSNSPLHF. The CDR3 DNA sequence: TGCAGTGCTAGGGACAGCTCGAATTCACCCCTCCACTTT.

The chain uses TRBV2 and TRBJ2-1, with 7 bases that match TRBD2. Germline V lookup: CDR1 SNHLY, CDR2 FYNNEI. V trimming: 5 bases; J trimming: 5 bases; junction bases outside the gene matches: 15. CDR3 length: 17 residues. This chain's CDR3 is CASSREFGSSGNNEQFF. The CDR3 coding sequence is TGTGCCAGCAGTCGCGAATTTGGCTCTAGCGGAAACAATGAGCAGTTCTTC.

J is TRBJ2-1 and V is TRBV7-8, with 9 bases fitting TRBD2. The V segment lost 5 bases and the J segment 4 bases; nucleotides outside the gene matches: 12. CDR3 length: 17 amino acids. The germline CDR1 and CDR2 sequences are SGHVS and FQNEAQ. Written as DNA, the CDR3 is TGTGCCAGCAGCCTCAAGCGGGAGGTAACTTTTTACAATGAGCAGTTCTTC. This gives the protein CASSLKREVTFYNEQFF.

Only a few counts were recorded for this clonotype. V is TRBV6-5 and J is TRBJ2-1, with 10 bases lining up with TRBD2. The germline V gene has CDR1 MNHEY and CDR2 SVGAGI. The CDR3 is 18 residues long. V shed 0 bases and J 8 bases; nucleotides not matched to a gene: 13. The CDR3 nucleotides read TGTGCCAGCAGTTACTCGAAGGGTCTAGCGGGAGTTTGGTATGAGCAGTTCTTC. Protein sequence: CASSYSKGLAGVWYEQFF.

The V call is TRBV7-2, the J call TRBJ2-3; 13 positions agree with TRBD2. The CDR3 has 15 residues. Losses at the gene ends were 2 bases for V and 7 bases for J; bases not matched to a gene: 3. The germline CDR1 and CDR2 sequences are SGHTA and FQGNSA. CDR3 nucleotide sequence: TGTGCCAGCAGCTTAAGGGGGACTAGCGGGAATACGCAGTATTTT. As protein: CASSLRGTSGNTQYF.